A selection of T cell receptor beta chains follows, all from one sample in a study of blood T cell repertoires in COVID-19. The method was immunoSEQ multiplex PCR; TCRdb's version includes in-frame clones alone and lacks a portion of them. This table holds approximately 210,000 clones, about 91% found once. Sequencing was performed on peripheral blood. The receptors were sampled from a man aged 25 to 40 with acute or convalescent COVID-19. CDR3s include the opening cysteine and the closing phenylalanine or tryptophan. The D gene is left open where the match is weak. Clone size is given for some rows only: seen once, a few or many times, or a class if the clone is expanded.

d_gene: TRBD1
v_gene: TRBV4-1
abundance: -
len: 14
j_gene: TRBJ1-3
CDR3aa: CASSRTGDGNTIYF
CDR3nt: TGCGCCAGCAGCCGGACAGGGGATGGAAACACCATATATTTT

d_gene: -
v_gene: TRBV28
abundance: -
len: 18
j_gene: TRBJ2-6
CDR3aa: CASSLVGLTEAGANVLTF
CDR3nt: TGTGCCAGCAGTTTAGTGGGCCTCACAGAAGCTGGGGCCAACGTCCTGACTTTC

d_gene: -
v_gene: TRBV19
abundance: -
len: 16
j_gene: TRBJ2-1
CDR3aa: CASSIDLAGIVNEQFF
CDR3nt: TGTGCCAGTAGTATAGATCTGGCAGGGATTGTCAATGAGCAGTTCTTC

d_gene: TRBD2
v_gene: TRBV3-1/TRBV3-2
abundance: -
len: 13
j_gene: TRBJ2-3
CDR3aa: CASSRRGADTQYF
CDR3nt: TGTGCCAGCAGCCGGCGGGGGGCAGATACGCAGTATTTT

d_gene: TRBD1
v_gene: TRBV5-6
abundance: -
len: 14
j_gene: TRBJ1-2
CDR3aa: CASSLDRGHYGYTF
CDR3nt: TGTGCCAGCAGCTTGGACAGGGGGCACTATGGCTACACCTTC

d_gene: -
v_gene: TRBV20-1
abundance: -
len: 11
j_gene: TRBJ2-7
CDR3aa: CSASSGHEQYF
CDR3nt: TGCAGTGCTAGTAGCGGTCACGAGCAGTACTTC

d_gene: TRBD1
v_gene: TRBV5-5
abundance: -
len: 16
j_gene: TRBJ1-2
CDR3aa: CASSLTTGRGNYGYTF
CDR3nt: TGTGCCAGCAGCTTAACGACAGGGAGAGGGAACTATGGCTACACCTTC

d_gene: TRBD1
v_gene: TRBV6-5
abundance: -
len: 15
j_gene: TRBJ2-2
CDR3aa: CASTPDRVNTGELFF
CDR3nt: TGTGCCAGCACGCCCGACAGGGTGAACACCGGGGAGCTGTTTTTT

d_gene: TRBD1
v_gene: TRBV5-5
abundance: -
len: 15
j_gene: TRBJ1-2
CDR3aa: CASSQAPGQDYGYTF
CDR3nt: TGTGCCAGCAGCCAGGCCCCGGGACAGGACTATGGCTACACCTTC

d_gene: TRBD2
v_gene: TRBV9
abundance: -
len: 15
j_gene: TRBJ2-3
CDR3aa: CASSVSSGFTDTQYF
CDR3nt: TGTGCCAGCAGCGTCTCTAGCGGGTTCACAGATACGCAGTATTTT

d_gene: -
v_gene: TRBV4-1
abundance: -
len: 16
j_gene: TRBJ1-3
CDR3aa: CASSQDILWGSNTIYF
CDR3nt: TGCGCCAGCAGCCAAGATATCCTATGGGGCTCAAACACCATATATTTT

d_gene: -
v_gene: TRBV5-1
abundance: -
len: 15
j_gene: TRBJ1-3
CDR3aa: CASSPTSGVGNTIYF
CDR3nt: TGCGCCAGCAGCCCCACTTCAGGGGTCGGAAACACCATATATTTT

d_gene: -
v_gene: TRBV15
abundance: -
len: 14
j_gene: TRBJ2-3
CDR3aa: CATKQGSRTDTQYF
CDR3nt: TGTGCCACCAAGCAGGGAAGCCGCACAGATACGCAGTATTTT

d_gene: TRBD1
v_gene: TRBV19
abundance: -
len: 15
j_gene: TRBJ2-1
CDR3aa: CASSIRQGTYNEQFF
CDR3nt: TGTGCCAGTAGTATCCGACAGGGGACGTACAATGAGCAGTTCTTC

d_gene: TRBD2
v_gene: TRBV9
abundance: -
len: 14
j_gene: TRBJ2-7
CDR3aa: CASSVGSGTYEQYF
CDR3nt: TGTGCCAGCAGCGTGGGGAGCGGGACCTACGAGCAGTACTTC

d_gene: -
v_gene: TRBV19
abundance: -
len: 15
j_gene: TRBJ2-7
CDR3aa: CASSIDPARMYEQYF
CDR3nt: TGTGCCAGTAGTATAGATCCTGCTAGAATGTACGAGCAGTACTTC

d_gene: -
v_gene: TRBV29-1
abundance: -
len: 12
j_gene: TRBJ2-5
CDR3aa: CSVGGRSETQYF
CDR3nt: TGCAGCGTTGGGGGGAGGTCAGAGACCCAGTACTTC

d_gene: -
v_gene: TRBV19
abundance: -
len: 13
j_gene: TRBJ1-1
CDR3aa: CASSWSRDTEAFF
CDR3nt: TGTGCCAGTAGTTGGAGCAGGGACACTGAAGCTTTCTTT

d_gene: TRBD1
v_gene: TRBV7-2
abundance: -
len: 17
j_gene: TRBJ1-4
CDR3aa: CASSTRQGASTNEKLFF
CDR3nt: TGTGCCAGCAGCACCCGACAGGGGGCTTCAACTAATGAAAAACTGTTTTTT

d_gene: TRBD2
v_gene: TRBV4-1
abundance: -
len: 15
j_gene: TRBJ2-7
CDR3aa: CASSPWTSGYYEQYF
CDR3nt: TGCGCCAGCAGCCCATGGACTAGCGGTTACTACGAGCAGTACTTC

d_gene: TRBD1
v_gene: TRBV7-9
abundance: -
len: 15
j_gene: TRBJ1-4
CDR3aa: CASSLLTGFNEKLFF
CDR3nt: TGTGCCAGCAGCTTATTGACAGGGTTTAATGAAAAACTGTTTTTT

d_gene: TRBD1
v_gene: TRBV11-3
abundance: -
len: 15
j_gene: TRBJ2-2
CDR3aa: CASSLNRGGTGELFF
CDR3nt: TGTGCCAGCAGCTTAAACAGGGGCGGGACCGGGGAGCTGTTTTTT

d_gene: -
v_gene: TRBV5-1
abundance: -
len: 13
j_gene: TRBJ2-7
CDR3aa: CASSLAAVYEQYF
CDR3nt: TGCGCCAGCAGCTTGGCCGCGGTTTACGAGCAGTACTTC

d_gene: -
v_gene: TRBV28
abundance: -
len: 13
j_gene: TRBJ1-5
CDR3aa: CASTSRYNQPQHF
CDR3nt: TGTGCCAGCACTTCCAGGTACAATCAGCCCCAGCATTTT

d_gene: -
v_gene: TRBV27
abundance: -
len: 14
j_gene: TRBJ2-7
CDR3aa: CASSLIGQSYEQYF
CDR3nt: TGTGCCAGCAGTTTAATTGGACAGTCCTACGAGCAGTACTTC

d_gene: -
v_gene: TRBV11-2
abundance: -
len: 13
j_gene: TRBJ1-3
CDR3aa: CASRSQWGNTIYF
CDR3nt: TGTGCCAGCAGGTCCCAGTGGGGAAACACCATATATTTT

d_gene: TRBD2
v_gene: TRBV6-5
abundance: -
len: 15
j_gene: TRBJ2-1
CDR3aa: CASSTTGTSTNEQFF
CDR3nt: TGTGCCAGCAGTACAACCGGGACTAGCACCAATGAGCAGTTCTTC

d_gene: TRBD1
v_gene: TRBV28
abundance: -
len: 16
j_gene: TRBJ2-2
CDR3aa: CASTPFGTGKSGELFF
CDR3nt: TGTGCCAGCACCCCATTCGGGACAGGGAAATCTGGGGAGCTGTTTTTT

d_gene: -
v_gene: TRBV4-1
abundance: -
len: 15
j_gene: TRBJ1-1
CDR3aa: CASSQEPRGFTEAFF
CDR3nt: TGCGCCAGCAGCCAAGAGCCAAGGGGGTTTACTGAAGCTTTCTTT

d_gene: -
v_gene: TRBV28
abundance: -
len: 13
j_gene: TRBJ2-1
CDR3aa: CASSLTPQREQFF
CDR3nt: TGTGCCAGCAGTTTAACACCCCAGCGGGAGCAGTTCTTC

d_gene: -
v_gene: TRBV7-9
abundance: -
len: 14
j_gene: TRBJ2-3
CDR3aa: CASSFVPAGDTQYF
CDR3nt: TGTGCCAGCAGCTTTGTTCCCGCGGGAGATACGCAGTATTTT

d_gene: -
v_gene: TRBV11-2
abundance: -
len: 13
j_gene: TRBJ2-1
CDR3aa: CASSFPFRNEQFF
CDR3nt: TGTGCCAGCAGCTTTCCATTCAGGAATGAGCAGTTCTTC

d_gene: -
v_gene: TRBV28
abundance: -
len: 13
j_gene: TRBJ1-6
CDR3aa: CASFGAANSPLHF
CDR3nt: TGTGCCAGCTTTGGGGCCGCCAATTCACCCCTCCACTTT

d_gene: -
v_gene: TRBV7-3
abundance: -
len: 14
j_gene: TRBJ1-1
CDR3aa: CASSPGHSNTEAFF
CDR3nt: TGTGCCAGCAGCCCGGGACACTCGAACACTGAAGCTTTCTTT

d_gene: -
v_gene: TRBV11-2
abundance: -
len: 13
j_gene: TRBJ1-2
CDR3aa: CASSLGGLVGYTF
CDR3nt: TGTGCCAGCAGCTTAGGAGGGCTAGTCGGCTACACCTTC

d_gene: TRBD1
v_gene: TRBV5-6
abundance: once
len: 19
j_gene: TRBJ1-1
CDR3aa: CASSSSNRDRGRRNTEAFF
CDR3nt: TGTGCCAGCAGCTCCTCAAACCGGGACAGGGGGCGCCGGAACACTGAAGCTTTCTTT

d_gene: -
v_gene: TRBV5-1
abundance: -
len: 19
j_gene: TRBJ1-4
CDR3aa: CASSLRQGPRGGSNEKLFF
CDR3nt: TGCGCCAGCAGCTTGCGTCAGGGGCCCCGTGGGGGCTCTAATGAAAAACTGTTTTTT

d_gene: -
v_gene: TRBV28
abundance: -
len: 10
j_gene: TRBJ1-2
CDR3aa: CATLLEGYTF
CDR3nt: TGTGCCACCCTCCTGGAGGGCTACACCTTC

d_gene: -
v_gene: TRBV7-8
abundance: -
len: 15
j_gene: TRBJ2-3
CDR3aa: CASSLNGQTTDTQYF
CDR3nt: TGTGCCAGCAGCTTAAATGGGCAAACCACAGATACGCAGTATTTT

d_gene: -
v_gene: TRBV13
abundance: -
len: 14
j_gene: TRBJ2-1
CDR3aa: CASSSSLDLDEQFF
CDR3nt: TGTGCCAGCAGCTCCTCACTAGACTTGGATGAGCAGTTCTTC

d_gene: -
v_gene: TRBV20-1
abundance: once
len: 12
j_gene: TRBJ1-2
CDR3aa: CSASGRSYGYTF
CDR3nt: TGCAGTGCTAGTGGCAGGTCTTATGGCTACACCTTC

d_gene: -
v_gene: TRBV11-3
abundance: -
len: 13
j_gene: TRBJ2-5
CDR3aa: CASSPGGPETQYF
CDR3nt: TGTGCCAGCAGCCCCGGAGGCCCTGAGACCCAGTACTTC

d_gene: TRBD1
v_gene: TRBV24-1
abundance: -
len: 14
j_gene: TRBJ2-7
CDR3aa: CATSSTGDSYEQYF
CDR3nt: TGTGCCACCAGTTCGACAGGGGACTCCTACGAGCAGTACTTC

d_gene: TRBD2
v_gene: TRBV4-1
abundance: -
len: 19
j_gene: TRBJ2-7
CDR3aa: CASSQDRLVLAGGSSEQYF
CDR3nt: TGCGCCAGCAGCCAAGATAGGTTGGTACTAGCGGGAGGGTCCTCCGAGCAGTACTTC

d_gene: TRBD1
v_gene: TRBV4-2
abundance: many
len: 19
j_gene: TRBJ1-5
CDR3aa: CASSQEWSPGQAWPWPQHF
CDR3nt: TGTGCCAGCAGCCAAGAGTGGTCACCAGGACAGGCCTGGCCATGGCCCCAGCATTTT

d_gene: TRBD2
v_gene: TRBV28
abundance: -
len: 14
j_gene: TRBJ2-7
CDR3aa: CASIEAGASYEQYF
CDR3nt: TGTGCCAGCATTGAAGCGGGAGCTTCTTACGAGCAGTACTTC

d_gene: TRBD2
v_gene: TRBV7-2
abundance: -
len: 17
j_gene: TRBJ2-7
CDR3aa: CASSLAVLAGSSYEQYF
CDR3nt: TGTGCCAGCAGCTTAGCGGTTCTAGCGGGAAGCTCCTACGAGCAGTACTTC

d_gene: -
v_gene: TRBV6-5
abundance: -
len: 14
j_gene: TRBJ1-2
CDR3aa: CASRDGGGRFGYTF
CDR3nt: TGTGCCAGCAGGGATGGGGGGGGTAGGTTCGGCTACACCTTC

d_gene: -
v_gene: TRBV28
abundance: -
len: 15
j_gene: TRBJ2-6
CDR3aa: CASSLYPGGANVLTF
CDR3nt: TGTGCCAGCAGTTTATATCCAGGTGGGGCCAACGTCCTGACTTTC

d_gene: TRBD2
v_gene: TRBV28
abundance: -
len: 16
j_gene: TRBJ2-3
CDR3aa: CASRGYERGPTDTQYF
CDR3nt: TGTGCCAGCAGGGGATACGAGCGGGGCCCCACAGATACGCAGTATTTT

d_gene: TRBD2
v_gene: TRBV5-1
abundance: -
len: 16
j_gene: TRBJ2-1
CDR3aa: CASSLGGTSQRVQQFF
CDR3nt: TGCGCCAGCAGCCTCGGGGGGACGTCACAGAGGGTTCAGCAGTTCTTC

d_gene: -
v_gene: TRBV6-5
abundance: -
len: 13
j_gene: TRBJ2-1
CDR3aa: CASSGGGPNEQFF
CDR3nt: TGTGCCAGCTCTGGGGGGGGCCCAAATGAGCAGTTCTTC

d_gene: TRBD1
v_gene: TRBV5-6
abundance: -
len: 14
j_gene: TRBJ1-2
CDR3aa: CASSIGQGGYGYTF
CDR3nt: TGTGCCAGCAGCATAGGACAGGGGGGCTATGGCTACACCTTC